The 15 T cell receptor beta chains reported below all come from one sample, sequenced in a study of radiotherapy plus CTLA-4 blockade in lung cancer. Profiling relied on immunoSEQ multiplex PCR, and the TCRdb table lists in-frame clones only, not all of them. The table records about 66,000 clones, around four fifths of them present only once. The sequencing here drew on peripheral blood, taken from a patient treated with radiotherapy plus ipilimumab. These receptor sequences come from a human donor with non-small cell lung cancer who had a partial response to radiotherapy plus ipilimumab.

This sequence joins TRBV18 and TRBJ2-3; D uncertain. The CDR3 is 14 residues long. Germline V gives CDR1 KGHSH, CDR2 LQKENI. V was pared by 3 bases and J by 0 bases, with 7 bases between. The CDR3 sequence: CASSPYSSTDTQYF. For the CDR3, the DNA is TGTGCCAGCTCACCGTACAGTAGCACAGATACGCAGTATTTT.

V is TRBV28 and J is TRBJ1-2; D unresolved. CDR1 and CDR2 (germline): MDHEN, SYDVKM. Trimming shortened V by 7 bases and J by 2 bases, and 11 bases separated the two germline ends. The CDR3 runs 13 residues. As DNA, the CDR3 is TGTGCCAGCACCCCCGGCGGAAACTATGGCTACACCTTC. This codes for CASTPGGNYGYTF.

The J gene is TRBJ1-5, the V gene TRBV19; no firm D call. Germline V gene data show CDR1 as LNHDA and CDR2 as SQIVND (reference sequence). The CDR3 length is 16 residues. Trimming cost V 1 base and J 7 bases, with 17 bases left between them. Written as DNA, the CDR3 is TGTGCCAGTAGTATAGTCGGACCCCGGGGAGGACAGCCCCAGCATTTT. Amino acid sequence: CASSIVGPRGGQPQHF.

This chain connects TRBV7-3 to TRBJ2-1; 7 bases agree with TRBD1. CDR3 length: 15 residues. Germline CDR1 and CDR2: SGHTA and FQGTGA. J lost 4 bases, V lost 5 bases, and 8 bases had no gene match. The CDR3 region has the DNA TGTGCCAGCAGCAGTGGGGGACAGCTATACAATGAGCAGTTCTTC. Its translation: CASSSGGQLYNEQFF.

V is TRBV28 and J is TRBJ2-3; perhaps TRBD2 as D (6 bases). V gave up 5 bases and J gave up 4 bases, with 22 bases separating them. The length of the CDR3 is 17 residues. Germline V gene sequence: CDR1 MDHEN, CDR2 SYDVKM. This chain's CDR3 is CASSPAKLAVGPDTQYF. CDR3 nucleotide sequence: TGTGCCAGCAGTCCCGCAAAACTAGCTGTGGGTCCAGATACGCAGTATTTT.

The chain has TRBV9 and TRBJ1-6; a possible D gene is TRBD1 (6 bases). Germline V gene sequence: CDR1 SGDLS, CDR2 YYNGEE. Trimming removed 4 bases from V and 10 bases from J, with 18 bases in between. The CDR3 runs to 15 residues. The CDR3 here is CASSPRGGPGSPLHF. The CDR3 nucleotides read TGTGCCAGCAGCCCCCGCGGGGGGCCGGGGTCACCCCTCCACTTT.

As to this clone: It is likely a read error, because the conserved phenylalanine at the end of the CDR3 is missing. The CDR3 DNA follows: TGCAGCGTTGAAGTGGGAGAGGGGACTGAAGCTTTCCTT. It codes for CSVEVGEGTEAFL. This chain uses TRBV29-1 with TRBJ1-1, with D perhaps matching TRBD1 (5 bases). The CDR3 extends over 13 amino acids. Trimming cost V 1 base and J 5 bases, with 11 bases left between them. From germline, CDR1 is SQVTM and CDR2 ANQGSEA.

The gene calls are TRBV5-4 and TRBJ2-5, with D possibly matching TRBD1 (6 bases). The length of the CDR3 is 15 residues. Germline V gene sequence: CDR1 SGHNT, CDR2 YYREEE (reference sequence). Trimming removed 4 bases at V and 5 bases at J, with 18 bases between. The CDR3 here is CASSPEGQPGETQYF. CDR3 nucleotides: TGTGCCAGCAGCCCAGAAGGACAGCCAGGGGAGACCCAGTACTTC.

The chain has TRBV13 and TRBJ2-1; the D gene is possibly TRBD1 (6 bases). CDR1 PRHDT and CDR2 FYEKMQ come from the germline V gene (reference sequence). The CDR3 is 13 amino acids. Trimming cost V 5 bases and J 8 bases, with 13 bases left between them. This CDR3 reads CASSLDSMDEQFF. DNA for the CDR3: TGTGCCAGCAGCCTGGACAGTATGGATGAGCAGTTCTTC. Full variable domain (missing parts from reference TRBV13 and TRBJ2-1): AAGVIQSPRHLIKEKRETATLKCYPIPRHDTVYWYQQGPGQDPQFLISFYEKMQSDKGSIPDRFSAQQFSDYHSELNMSSLELGDSALYFCASSLDSMDEQFFGPGTRLTVL.

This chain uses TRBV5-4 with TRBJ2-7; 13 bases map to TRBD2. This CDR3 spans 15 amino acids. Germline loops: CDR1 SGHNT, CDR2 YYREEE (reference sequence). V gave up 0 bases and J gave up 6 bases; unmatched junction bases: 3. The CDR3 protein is CASSLGLAGGGEQYF. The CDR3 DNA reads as TGTGCCAGCAGCTTGGGACTAGCGGGAGGTGGCGAGCAGTACTTC.

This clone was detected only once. CDR3 sequence (DNA): TGTGCCAGCAGCTTACCCTTAGCGGGCTCCTACAATGAGCAGTTCTTC. Translated, it gives CASSLPLAGSYNEQFF. The J gene is TRBJ2-1, the V gene TRBV11-2; 7 bases align to TRBD2. Per the germline V gene, CDR1 is SGHAT and CDR2 is FQNNGV. The length of the CDR3 is 16 residues. Germline trimming cut 2 bases from V and 0 bases from J; bases unmatched to any gene: 4.

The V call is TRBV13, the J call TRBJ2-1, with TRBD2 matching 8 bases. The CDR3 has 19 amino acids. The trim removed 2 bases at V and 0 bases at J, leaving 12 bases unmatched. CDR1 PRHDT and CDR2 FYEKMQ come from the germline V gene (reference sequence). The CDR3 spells CASSLSGLAPHVSYNEQFF. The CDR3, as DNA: TGTGCCAGCAGCTTAAGTGGACTAGCCCCGCATGTCTCCTACAATGAGCAGTTCTTC.

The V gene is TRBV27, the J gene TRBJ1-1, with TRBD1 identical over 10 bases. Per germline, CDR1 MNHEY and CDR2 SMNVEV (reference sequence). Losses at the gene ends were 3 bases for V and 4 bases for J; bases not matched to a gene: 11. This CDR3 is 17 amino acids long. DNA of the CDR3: TGTGCCAGCAGTTTCTCCGCGGGACAGGGGACGGGCACTGAAGCTTTCTTT. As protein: CASSFSAGQGTGTEAFF.

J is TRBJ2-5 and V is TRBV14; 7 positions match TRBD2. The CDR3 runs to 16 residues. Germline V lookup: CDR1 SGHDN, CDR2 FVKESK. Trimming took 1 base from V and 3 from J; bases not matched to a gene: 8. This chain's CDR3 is CASSQGLRAGEETQYF. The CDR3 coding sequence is TGTGCCAGCAGCCAAGGTCTTCGGGCGGGAGAAGAGACCCAGTACTTC.

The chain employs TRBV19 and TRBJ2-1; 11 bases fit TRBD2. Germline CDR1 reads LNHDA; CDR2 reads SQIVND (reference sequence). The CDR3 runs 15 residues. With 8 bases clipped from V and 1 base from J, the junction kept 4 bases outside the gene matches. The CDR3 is CASATSGRSYNEQFF. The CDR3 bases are TGTGCCAGTGCTACTAGCGGGAGATCCTACAATGAGCAGTTCTTC.